The source of this TCR beta chain is a study of shared clonotypes between healthy human individuals (dated by TCRdb to 2018 to 2021). Context from the whole study: A few men and two women, aged 18 to 49 years, made up the cohort. For each donor, CD4 naive and CD4 memory were each run on three plates, CD8 naive on two plates, and CD8 memory on one plate. To estimate repertoire size and how much clonotypes are shared between individuals, the study performed deep sequencing of blood TCR repertoires from about five healthy adults. To increase sequencing depth and limit assay-specific biases, TCR repertoire library preparation and sequencing were carried out by different laboratories using diverse techniques. Per donor, leukapheresis produced somewhere between about 0.94 and 9.5 billion PBMCs. Points the paper makes about the study in general: Even with the large sequencing depth, rarefaction of the sorted-subset datasets indicated that sequencing was incomplete. The genetic and exposure-history diversity represented was limited by the small number of donors. Based on pairwise subsampling, the degree of clonotype sharing among donors was expected to be affected by sequencing depth. Only blood was sampled, and tissue TCR repertoires likely differ from those in blood. Sharing across several donors was observed for around 5% of naive CD4, over 3% of naive CD8, over 2% of memory CD4, and over 0.3% of memory CD8 clonotypes. Clonotypes shared by all four sorted-subset donors showed higher generation probabilities than non-shared clonotypes. Naive subsets generally had larger estimated clonotype richness than memory subsets.

Concerning this clone itself: Its recognized antigen is unknown. Base qualities are not recorded, but no much larger clone differs from it by a single base.

CD8 naive samples were CD45RO-negative cells positively selected for CCR7, giving a CD45RA+CCR7+ population that excluded TemRA cells. The donors were healthy, HIV-negative adults who had no recently reported acute infections or vaccinations. Only Caucasian adults living in Nashville, Tennessee, USA were represented among the donors. Blood was obtained by leukapheresis, after which PBMCs were separated by Ficoll-Histopaque density gradient centrifugation and cryopreserved in liquid nitrogen vapor phase. Purity and quantity of every magnetically sorted T cell population were checked by analytical flow cytometry. Each sorted fraction had its genomic DNA isolated and then quantified by UV absorbance on a Nanodrop 2000c. Using the deep immunoSEQ assay, multiplex PCR amplified TCR CDR3 regions from genomic DNA. Genomic DNA extracted from each cell subset was distributed evenly over all wells of several immunoSEQ 96-well plates, and each plate served as one replicate. For sorted subsets, each replicate PCR was loaded with roughly 0.2 ug genomic DNA, equivalent to about 30,000 T cell genomes. Purified libraries were quantified with a Qubit 3.0 fluorometer, sized on a Bioanalyzer 2100, and re-quantified with the KAPA Library Quantification kit. Each immunoSEQ 96-well plate was sequenced on its own single-read 150-cycle Illumina NextSeq 550 flow cell. As for the authors' bioinformatics: Because the immunoSEQ output included only junctional sequences and no quality scores, the filtering could not be the same as the filtering used for full-length reads. To assign V/J genes and CDR3, sequences were annotated using PyIR, a Python wrapper for IgBLAST v1.9, with IMGT germline references. Reads were filtered out if the reads had weak V/J assignments (E-value above 1e-6), no CDR3, stop codons, out-of-frame junctions, or ambiguous translated residues. V3J clonotypes were defined by identical inferred V gene, J gene, and CDR3 amino acid sequence. To compute the percentage overlap between repertoires, the number of shared unique clonotypes was divided by the size of the smaller repertoire. RTK rarefaction, the Chao1 estimator, and Recon v2.1 estimates of unobserved clonotypes were used to assess repertoire richness. OLGA was used to compute generation probabilities for all TCRbeta clonotypes that the gDNA method yielded from four donors. Not all clones reach the TCRdb copy of this immuneACCESS table, which keeps in-frame sequences only. Checked studies attribute under half of the gap to unresolved V genes and leave the rest unexplained. The DNA gave D and trimming, while V, J and clone size come from that table. In this sample the table shows nearly 600,000 clones, just under 97% of which occur a single time. The top ten clones comprise 0.1% to 0.11% of the sample.

The TCR sequence derives from a young woman in good health. The source material was naive CD8+ T cells sorted from blood. The sample's cell subset or site label, in plain terms: CD45RA+CCR7+.

The CDR3 reads as follows: CASSARQGPSSGNTIYF. The nucleotide sequence reads as follows: TGTGCCAGCAGCGCCAGACAGGGGCCAAGCTCTGGAAACACCATATATTTT. The V and J genes are TRBV9 and TRBJ1-3, and TRBD1 matches 8 of the central bases. CDR1 and CDR2 (SGDLS, YYNGEE) derive from the germline V gene. The junction shows trimming of 3 bases on V and 0 bases on J, and the gene matches do not reach 8 bases of it. The CDR3 measures 17 amino acids from cysteine to phenylalanine. Just the 51-base CDR3 DNA is kept, in frame starting at base 1. Beyond the CDR3, the reference TRBV9 and TRBJ1-3 genes provide the residues; the full variable domain reads: DSGVTQTPKHLITATGQRVTLRCSPRSGDLSVYWYQQSLDQGLQFLIQYYNGEERAKGNILERFSAQQFPDLHSELNLSSLELGDSALYFCASSARQGPSSGNTIYFGEGSWLTVV.